The 23 T cell receptor beta chains below were found in one sample sequenced in a study of naive CD8 T cells in extremely preterm neonates. Notes on the study in general: Compared with older groups, preterm CDR3s were shorter, with fewer N additions and less trimming.

Assay used: immunoSEQ multiplex PCR; TCRdb lists only in-frame clones, some missing. The data hold around 25,000 clones, with approximately 88% observed a single time. Samples were taken at extremely preterm deliveries at roughly 23-28 weeks of gestation. Their antigen targets remain unknown. Sequenced material: naive CD8+ T cells from cord blood. These receptors originate from a boy who was born preterm.

This clone came up once. The chain joins TRBV30 to TRBJ1-2; D remains ambiguous. Deletions cut 1 base from V and 4 bases from J, with 4 bases between. Germline CDR1 and CDR2: GTSNPN and SVGIG (reference sequence). This CDR3 region has 11 residues. CDR3 region: CAWSGGYGYTF. For the CDR3, the DNA is TGTGCCTGGAGTGGGGGCTATGGCTACACCTTC.

The chain uses TRBV6-5 and TRBJ2-7; 11 bases align to TRBD1. In germline, CDR1 is MNHEY, CDR2 SVGAGI. The CDR3 loop spans 14 amino acids. V trimming: 0 bases; J trimming: 5 bases; junction bases outside the gene matches: 0. The CDR3 loop is CASSYSGQGDEQYF. DNA for the CDR3: TGTGCCAGCAGTTACTCGGGACAGGGGGACGAGCAGTACTTC.

The genes are TRBV10-3 and TRBJ2-7, with D uncertain. The CDR3 consists of 10 residues. The V end was cut by 4 bases, the J end by 7 bases, with 5 bases between. Germline V gene data show CDR1 as ENHRY and CDR2 as SYGVKD. The CDR3 DNA reads as TGTGCCATCAGTGTCCATGAGCAGTACTTC. This gives the protein CAISVHEQYF.

The genes are TRBV6-6 and TRBJ1-1, with D unclear. This CDR3 is 11 amino acids long. V gave up 2 bases and J gave up 7 bases, with 5 bases separating them. Germline V gene data show CDR1 as MNHNY and CDR2 as SVGAGI (reference sequence). The CDR3 DNA is TGTGCCAGCAGTTACAGGGTTGAAGCTTTCTTT. Translated: CASSYRVEAFF.

The chain joins TRBV4-3 to TRBJ1-3; D call uncertain. The germline V gene encodes CDR1 LGHNA and CDR2 YSLEER. V shed 1 base and J shed 7 bases, with 2 bases lying between them. This CDR3 has 11 residues. DNA of the CDR3: TGCGCCAGCAGCCAAGGGAACACCATATATTTT. Amino acids: CASSQGNTIYF.

The rearrangement uses TRBV4-3 and TRBJ2-3, with D perhaps TRBD2 (6 bases). CDR1 is LGHNA and CDR2 is YSLEER in the germline V gene. V was cut by 0 bases and J by 0 bases, with 7 bases left in between. The CDR3 sequence is 15 residues long. CDR3 in amino acids: CASSQDGTSTDTQYF. The CDR3 bases are TGCGCCAGCAGCCAAGATGGGACTAGCACAGATACGCAGTATTTT.

This clone appeared a single time. The chain has TRBV9 and TRBJ2-5; weak D call: TRBD1 (5 bases). This CDR3 region has 12 residues. The germline V and J ends were trimmed by 5 bases and 4 bases, with 9 bases remaining between them. Germline CDR1 is SGDLS and CDR2 is YYNGEE. The CDR3 region is CASSPRGETQYF. The CDR3 coding sequence is TGTGCCAGCAGTCCAAGGGGAGAGACCCAGTACTTC.

With regard to this clone: Other DNA sequences in this specimen translate into the identical CDR3. This chain joins TRBV9 and TRBJ1-4, with D maybe TRBD1 (5 bases). The CDR3 loop spans 15 amino acids. V was cut by 0 bases and J by 2 bases, with 8 bases left in between. CDR1 and CDR2 from the germline V gene are SGDLS and YYNGEE. The DNA for the CDR3 is TGTGCCAGCAGCGTAGGAGGGGCGACTAATGAAAAACTGTTTTTT. Encoded protein: CASSVGGATNEKLFF. Based on the CDR3 plus reference TRBV9 and TRBJ1-4, the full variable domain is DSGVTQTPKHLITATGQRVTLRCSPRSGDLSVYWYQQSLDQGLQFLIQYYNGEERAKGNILERFSAQQFPDLHSELNLSSLELGDSALYFCASSVGGATNEKLFFGSGTQLSVL.

The V and J genes are TRBV11-2 and TRBJ1-5; 9 bases are shared with TRBD1. Germline values: CDR1 SGHAT, CDR2 FQNNGV. The CDR3 extends over 15 amino acids. V shed 1 base, J shed 2 bases, and the junction held 0 bases outside the gene matches. The CDR3 loop reads CASSLGTGGNQPQHF. CDR3 coding DNA: TGTGCCAGCAGCTTAGGGACAGGGGGCAATCAGCCCCAGCATTTT.

The V call is TRBV14, the J call TRBJ1-2; D possibly corresponds to TRBD1 (5 bases). Trimming took 0 bases from V and 0 from J, leaving 8 bases between them. The CDR3 extends over 15 amino acids. Germline lookup yields CDR1 SGHDN and CDR2 FVKESK. The CDR3 nucleotides read TGTGCCAGCAGCCAAGATGGGGGGGCTAACTATGGCTACACCTTC. Translated, it gives CASSQDGGANYGYTF.

The CDR3 reads CASSFGGGNTIYF. As DNA, the CDR3 is TGTGCCAGCAGTTTTGGGGGTGGAAACACCATATATTTT. The rearrangement joins TRBV27 to TRBJ1-3, with D perhaps matching TRBD1 (5 bases). Germline V gives CDR1 MNHEY, CDR2 SMNVEV (reference sequence). The CDR3 runs to 13 residues. V was trimmed by 3 bases and J by 3 bases, leaving 6 bases between them.

This chain links TRBV11-3 with TRBJ2-3; perhaps TRBD1 as D (5 bases). Germline V lookup: CDR1 SGHNT, CDR2 YENEEA. The CDR3 contains 13 residues. The V gene lost 4 bases and the J gene lost 6 bases, with 11 bases spanning the gap. The CDR3 here is CASSWANRDTQYF. As DNA, the CDR3 is TGTGCCAGCAGCTGGGCCAACAGGGATACGCAGTATTTT.

For this clone: The sample carries other DNA sequences with the same CDR3. J is TRBJ2-7 and V is TRBV9; TRBD2 aligns across 7 bases. V was clipped by 0 bases and J by 0 bases; unmatched bases: 0. CDR1 is SGDLS and CDR2 is YYNGEE in the germline V gene. This CDR3 contains 14 residues. CDR3 DNA sequence: TGTGCCAGCAGCGTAGCTAGCGGCTCCTACGAGCAGTACTTC. Its translation: CASSVASGSYEQYF.

The chain couples TRBV23-1 to TRBJ1-2; TRBD1 matches at 7 bases. TRBV23-1 carries the ORF label, with uncertain function. The CDR3 runs to 14 residues. Losses at the gene ends were 3 bases for V and 2 bases for J; bases not matched to a gene: 3. The CDR3, as DNA: TGCGCCAGCAGTCAGAAGACAGGGAACTATGGCTACACCTTC. This codes for CASSQKTGNYGYTF.

V usage is TRBV27 and J usage is TRBJ2-1; 7 bases fit TRBD1. Per the germline V gene, CDR1 is MNHEY and CDR2 is SMNVEV (reference sequence). V gave up 0 bases and J gave up 7 bases; unmatched junction bases: 0. The CDR3 covers 13 residues. The CDR3 DNA reads as TGTGCCAGCAGTTTATCGACAGGGAATGAGCAGTTCTTC. Its protein product is CASSLSTGNEQFF.

The chain employs TRBV19 and TRBJ2-2; D gene uncertain. Per germline, CDR1 LNHDA and CDR2 SQIVND (reference sequence). Trimming took 3 bases from V and 0 from J, leaving 8 bases between them. The CDR3 loop spans 15 amino acids. The CDR3 protein is CASSMWQSNTGELFF. CDR3 nucleotides: TGTGCCAGTAGTATGTGGCAGTCGAACACCGGGGAGCTGTTTTTT.

Worth noting for this clone: A much larger clone sits a single nucleotide away, making a read error possible. This sample also contains other DNA sequences that code for the same CDR3. The chain is built from TRBV9 and TRBJ1-1; D not resolved. The CDR3 runs to 13 residues. Deletions cut 0 bases from V and 1 base from J, with 4 bases between. Germline values: CDR1 SGDLS, CDR2 YYNGEE. This chain's CDR3 is CASSVEGNTEAFF. The CDR3 DNA reads as TGTGCCAGCAGCGTAGAGGGGAACACTGAAGCTTTCTTT.

The chain links TRBV27 to TRBJ2-1; D may be TRBD2 (6 bases). The CDR3 runs to 13 residues. In germline, CDR1 is MNHEY, CDR2 SMNVEV (reference sequence). The ends were cut back, 3 bases at V and 3 bases at J, with 6 bases in the middle. CDR3 sequence (DNA): TGTGCCAGCAGTTTGGGACTCTACAATGAGCAGTTCTTC. This gives the protein CASSLGLYNEQFF.

The genes are TRBV6-5 and TRBJ2-5; D remains ambiguous. The V end was cut by 0 bases, the J end by 2 bases, with 10 bases between. The CDR3 runs 15 residues. Per the germline V gene, CDR1 is MNHEY and CDR2 is SVGAGI. DNA for the CDR3: TGTGCCAGCAGTTACTCGACACCGGCACAAGAGACCCAGTACTTC. It specifies CASSYSTPAQETQYF.

This clone was recorded a few times. Other nucleotide sequences from this sample produce the same CDR3. The chain recombines TRBV2 with TRBJ1-5, with TRBD1 matching over 8 bases. CDR1 and CDR2 (germline): SNHLY, FYNNEI. J lost 2 bases, V lost 6 bases, and 0 bases had no gene match. The CDR3 totals 13 residues. The CDR3 bases are TGTGCCAGCAGGGACAGGGGCAATCAGCCCCAGCATTTT. Protein: CASRDRGNQPQHF. Full variable domain (rest looked up from reference TRBV2 and TRBJ1-5): EPEVTQTPSHQVTQMGQEVILRCVPISNHLYFYWYRQILGQKVEFLVSFYNNEISEKSEIFDDQFSVERPDGSNFTLKIRSTKLEDSAMYFCASRDRGNQPQHFGDGTRLSIL.

For this clone: Being one base from a much bigger clone, this may be a read error. Other DNA sequences in this sample translate to the same CDR3. The chain links TRBV5-4 to TRBJ2-7, with TRBD1 identical over 10 bases. The V gene end was trimmed by 5 bases and the J gene end by 3 bases; junction bases not matched to a gene: 2. The CDR3 extends over 13 amino acids. Germline assignment: CDR1 SGHNT and CDR2 YYREEE (reference sequence). The CDR3 coding sequence is TGTGCCAGCAGTTGGACAGGGGGCTACGAGCAGTACTTC. Translated: CASSWTGGYEQYF.

The chain carries TRBV27 and TRBJ1-5; D gene ambiguous. The CDR3 spans 14 residues. Germline CDR1 reads MNHEY; CDR2 reads SMNVEV (reference sequence). V lost 5 bases to trimming and J lost 0 bases, with 8 bases between them. CDR3 sequence (DNA): TGTGCCAGCAGTCTGACAAATAGCAATCAGCCCCAGCATTTT. This sequence encodes CASSLTNSNQPQHF.

V usage is TRBV7-6 and J usage is TRBJ1-6; 7 nucleotides agree with TRBD1. Germline CDR1 SGHVS, CDR2 FNYEAQ. The V segment lost 2 bases and the J segment 0 bases; nucleotides outside the gene matches: 4. The CDR3 totals 17 residues. CDR3 residues: CASSLRPGGSYNSPLHF. The CDR3 DNA follows: TGTGCCAGCAGCTTAAGGCCAGGGGGCTCCTATAATTCACCCCTCCACTTT.